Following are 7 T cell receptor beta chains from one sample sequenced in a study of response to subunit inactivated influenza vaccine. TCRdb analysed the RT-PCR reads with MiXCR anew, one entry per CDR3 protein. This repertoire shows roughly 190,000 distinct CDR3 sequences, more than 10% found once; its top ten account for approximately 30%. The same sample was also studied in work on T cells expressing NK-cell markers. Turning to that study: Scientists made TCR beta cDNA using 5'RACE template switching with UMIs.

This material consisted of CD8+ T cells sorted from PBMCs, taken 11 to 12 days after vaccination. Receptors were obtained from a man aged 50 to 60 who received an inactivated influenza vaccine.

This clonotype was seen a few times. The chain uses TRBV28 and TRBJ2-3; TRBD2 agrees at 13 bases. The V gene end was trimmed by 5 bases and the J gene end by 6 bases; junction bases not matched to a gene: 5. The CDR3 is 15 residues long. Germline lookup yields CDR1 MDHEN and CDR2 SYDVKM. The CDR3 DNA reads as TGTGCCAGCAGTCGGACTAGCGGGAGCCCTGATACGCAGTATTTT. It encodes CASSRTSGSPDTQYF.

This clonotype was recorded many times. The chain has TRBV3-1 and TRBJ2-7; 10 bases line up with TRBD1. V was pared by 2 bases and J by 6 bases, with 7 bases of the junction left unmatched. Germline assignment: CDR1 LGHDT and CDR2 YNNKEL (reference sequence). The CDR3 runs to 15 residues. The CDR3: CASSQTGTGDVEQYF. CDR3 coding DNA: TGTGCCAGCAGCCAAACGGGGACAGGGGATGTCGAGCAGTACTTC.

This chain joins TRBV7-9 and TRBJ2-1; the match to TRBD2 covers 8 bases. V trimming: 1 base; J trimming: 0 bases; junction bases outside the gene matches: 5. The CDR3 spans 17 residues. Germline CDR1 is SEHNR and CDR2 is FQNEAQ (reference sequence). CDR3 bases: TGTGCCAGCAGCTTAGTAGCGGGACACCGCTCCTACAATGAGCAGTTCTTC. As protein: CASSLVAGHRSYNEQFF.

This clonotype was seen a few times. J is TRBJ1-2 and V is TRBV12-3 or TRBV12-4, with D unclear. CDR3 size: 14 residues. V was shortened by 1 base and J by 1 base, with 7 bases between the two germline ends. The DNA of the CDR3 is TGTGCCAGCAGTTTAGGGTTTGTTAACTATGGCTACACCTTC. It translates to CASSLGFVNYGYTF.

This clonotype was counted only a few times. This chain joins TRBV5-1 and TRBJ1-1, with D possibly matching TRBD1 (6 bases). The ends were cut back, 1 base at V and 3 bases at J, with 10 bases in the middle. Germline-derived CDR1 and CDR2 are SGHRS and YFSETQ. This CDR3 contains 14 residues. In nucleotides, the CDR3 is TGCGCCAGCAGCTTGACAGGGAGGGACACTGAAGCTTTCTTT. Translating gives CASSLTGRDTEAFF.

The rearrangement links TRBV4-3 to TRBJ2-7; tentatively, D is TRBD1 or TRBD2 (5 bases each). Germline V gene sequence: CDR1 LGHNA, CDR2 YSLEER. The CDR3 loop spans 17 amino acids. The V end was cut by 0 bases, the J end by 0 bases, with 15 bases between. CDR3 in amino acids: CASSQDGRDGISYEQYF. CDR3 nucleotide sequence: TGCGCCAGCAGCCAAGATGGAAGGGACGGCATCTCCTACGAGCAGTACTTC.

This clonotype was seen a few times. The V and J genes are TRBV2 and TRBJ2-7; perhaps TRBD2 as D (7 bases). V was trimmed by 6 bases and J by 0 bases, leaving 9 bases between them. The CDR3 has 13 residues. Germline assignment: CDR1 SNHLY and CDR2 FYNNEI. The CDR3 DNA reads TGTGCCAGCAGACGGGGGGCCTCCTACGAGCAGTACTTC. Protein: CASRRGASYEQYF.